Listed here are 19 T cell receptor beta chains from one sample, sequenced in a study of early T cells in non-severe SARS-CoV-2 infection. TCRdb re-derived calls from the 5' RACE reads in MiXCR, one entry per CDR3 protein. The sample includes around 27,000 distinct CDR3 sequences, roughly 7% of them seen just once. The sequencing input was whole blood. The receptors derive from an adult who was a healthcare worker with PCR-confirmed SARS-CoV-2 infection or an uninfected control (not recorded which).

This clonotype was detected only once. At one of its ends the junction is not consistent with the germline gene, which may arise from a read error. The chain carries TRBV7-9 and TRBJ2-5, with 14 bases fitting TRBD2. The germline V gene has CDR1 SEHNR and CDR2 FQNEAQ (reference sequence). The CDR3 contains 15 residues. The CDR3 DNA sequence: TGTGTCAGCAGCGTGGGACTAGCGGGAGAAAAGACCCAGTACTTC. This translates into CVSSVGLAGEKTQYF.

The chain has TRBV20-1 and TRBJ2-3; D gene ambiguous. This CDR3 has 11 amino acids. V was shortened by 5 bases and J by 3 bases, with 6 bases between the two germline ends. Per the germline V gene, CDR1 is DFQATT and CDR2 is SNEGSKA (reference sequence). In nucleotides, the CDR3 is TGCAGTGCTCGTCGAACAGATACGCAGTATTTT. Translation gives CSARRTDTQYF.

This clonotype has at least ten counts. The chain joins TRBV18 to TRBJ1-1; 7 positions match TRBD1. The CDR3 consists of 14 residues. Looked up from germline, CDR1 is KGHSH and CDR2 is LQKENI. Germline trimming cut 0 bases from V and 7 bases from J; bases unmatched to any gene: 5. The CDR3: CASSPPKGGIEAFF. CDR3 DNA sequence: TGTGCCAGCTCACCACCGAAAGGGGGCATTGAAGCTTTCTTT.

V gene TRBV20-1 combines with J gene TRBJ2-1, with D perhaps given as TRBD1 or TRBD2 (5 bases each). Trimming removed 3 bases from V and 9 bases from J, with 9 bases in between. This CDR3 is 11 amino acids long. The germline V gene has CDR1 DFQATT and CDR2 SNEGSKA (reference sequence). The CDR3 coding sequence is TGCAGTGCTAGGGGGGTCAGTGAGCAGTTCTTC. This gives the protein CSARGVSEQFF.

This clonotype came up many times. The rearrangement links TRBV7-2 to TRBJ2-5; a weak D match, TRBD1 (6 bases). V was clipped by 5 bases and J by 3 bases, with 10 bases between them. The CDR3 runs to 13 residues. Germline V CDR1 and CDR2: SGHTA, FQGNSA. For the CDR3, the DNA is TGTGCCAGCAGCATCCAGGGGAAAGAGACCCAGTACTTC. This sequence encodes CASSIQGKETQYF.

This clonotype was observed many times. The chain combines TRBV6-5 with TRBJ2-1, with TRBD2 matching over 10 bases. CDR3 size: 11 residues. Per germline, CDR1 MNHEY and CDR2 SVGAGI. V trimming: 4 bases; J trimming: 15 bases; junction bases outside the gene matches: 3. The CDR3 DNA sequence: TGTGCCAGCAGTTCTAGCGGGAGACTGTTCTTC. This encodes CASSSSGRLFF.

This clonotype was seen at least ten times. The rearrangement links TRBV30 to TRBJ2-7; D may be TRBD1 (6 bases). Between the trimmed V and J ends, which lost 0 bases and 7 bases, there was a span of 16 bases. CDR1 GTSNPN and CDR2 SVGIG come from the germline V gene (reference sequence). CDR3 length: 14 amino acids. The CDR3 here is CAWSVVQGLGEQYF. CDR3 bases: TGTGCCTGGAGTGTAGTGCAGGGGCTGGGGGAGCAGTACTTC.

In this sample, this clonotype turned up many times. The CDR3 coding sequence is TGTGCCAGCAGCTTAGGCATCGACTATGGCTACACCTTC. Amino acid sequence: CASSLGIDYGYTF. J is TRBJ1-2 and V is TRBV7-9; D remains unclear. Germline loops: CDR1 SEHNR, CDR2 FQNEAQ (reference sequence). This CDR3 is 13 amino acids long. V lost 1 base, J lost 3 bases, and 6 bases lay in between.

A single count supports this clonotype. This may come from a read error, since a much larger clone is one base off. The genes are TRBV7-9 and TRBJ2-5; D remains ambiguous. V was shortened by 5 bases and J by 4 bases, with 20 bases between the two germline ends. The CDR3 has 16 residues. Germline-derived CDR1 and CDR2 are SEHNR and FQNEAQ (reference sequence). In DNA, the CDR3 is TGTGCCAGCAGCCCGTGGCAGGCGGTGATCTTAGAGACCCAGTACTTC. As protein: CASSPWQAVILETQYF.

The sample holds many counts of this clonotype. The CDR3 nucleotides read TGTGCCAGCAGTAAACACAGGGTAAACTATGGCTACACCTTC. Translated, it gives CASSKHRVNYGYTF. The chain has TRBV12-3 or TRBV12-4 and TRBJ1-2; D possibly corresponds to TRBD1 (6 bases). V dropped 5 bases and J dropped 2 bases, with 12 bases sitting between them. This CDR3 region has 14 residues.

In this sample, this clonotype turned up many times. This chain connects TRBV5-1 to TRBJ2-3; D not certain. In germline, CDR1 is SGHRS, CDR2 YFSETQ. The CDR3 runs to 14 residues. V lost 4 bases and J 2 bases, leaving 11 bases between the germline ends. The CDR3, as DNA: TGCGCCAGCAGCCTGACTGCAGACACAGATACGCAGTATTTT. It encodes CASSLTADTDTQYF.

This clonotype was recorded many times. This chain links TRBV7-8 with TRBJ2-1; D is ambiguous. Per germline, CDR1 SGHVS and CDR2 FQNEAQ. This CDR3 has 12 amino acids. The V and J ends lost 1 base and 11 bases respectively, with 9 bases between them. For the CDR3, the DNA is TGTGCCAGCAGCTTAGAGACATCCCAGCAGTTCTTC. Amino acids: CASSLETSQQFF.

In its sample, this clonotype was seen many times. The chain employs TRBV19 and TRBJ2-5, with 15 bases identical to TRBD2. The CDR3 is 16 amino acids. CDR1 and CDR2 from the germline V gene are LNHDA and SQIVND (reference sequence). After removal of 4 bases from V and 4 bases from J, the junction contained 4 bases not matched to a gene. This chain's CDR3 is CASSRTSGGAGETQYF. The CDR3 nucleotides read TGTGCCAGTAGTAGGACTAGCGGGGGGGCCGGAGAGACCCAGTACTTC.

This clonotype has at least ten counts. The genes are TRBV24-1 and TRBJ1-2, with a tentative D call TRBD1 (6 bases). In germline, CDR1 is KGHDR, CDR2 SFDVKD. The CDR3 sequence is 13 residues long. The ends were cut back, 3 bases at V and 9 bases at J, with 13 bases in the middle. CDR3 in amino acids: CATSDISTGSYTF. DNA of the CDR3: TGTGCCACCAGTGATATATCCACAGGGAGCTACACCTTC.

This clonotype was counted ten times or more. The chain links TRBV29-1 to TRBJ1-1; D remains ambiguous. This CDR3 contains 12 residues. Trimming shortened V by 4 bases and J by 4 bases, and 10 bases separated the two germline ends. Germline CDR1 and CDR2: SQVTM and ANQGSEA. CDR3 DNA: TGCAGCGTTGTAGAGAAGACCACTGAAGCTTTCTTT. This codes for CSVVEKTTEAFF.

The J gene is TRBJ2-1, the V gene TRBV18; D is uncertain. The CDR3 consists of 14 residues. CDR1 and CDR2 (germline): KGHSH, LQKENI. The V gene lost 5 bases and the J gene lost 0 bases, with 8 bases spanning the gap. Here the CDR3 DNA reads TGTGCCAGCTCAGCCAGGAGCTCCTACAATGAGCAGTTCTTC. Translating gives CASSARSSYNEQFF.

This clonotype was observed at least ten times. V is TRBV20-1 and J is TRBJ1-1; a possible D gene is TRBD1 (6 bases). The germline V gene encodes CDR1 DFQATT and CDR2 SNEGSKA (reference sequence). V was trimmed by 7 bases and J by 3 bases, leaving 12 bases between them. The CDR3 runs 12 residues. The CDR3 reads CSVLQGDTEAFF. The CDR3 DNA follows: TGCAGTGTCCTACAGGGAGACACTGAAGCTTTCTTT.

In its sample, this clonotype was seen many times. CDR3: CASSATSFEQFF. CDR3 in DNA: TGTGCCAGCAGTGCAACCTCCTTTGAGCAGTTCTTC. The chain recombines TRBV2 with TRBJ2-1; D ambiguous. V lost 4 bases and J 9 bases, leaving 10 bases between the germline ends. The CDR3 loop spans 12 amino acids. CDR1 and CDR2 (germline): SNHLY, FYNNEI.

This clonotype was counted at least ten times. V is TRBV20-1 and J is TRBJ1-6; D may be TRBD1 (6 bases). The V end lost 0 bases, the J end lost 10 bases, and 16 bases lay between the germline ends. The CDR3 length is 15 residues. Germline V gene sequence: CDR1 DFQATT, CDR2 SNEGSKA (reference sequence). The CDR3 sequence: CSAREGTPLGSPLHF. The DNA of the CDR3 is TGCAGTGCTAGAGAGGGGACACCCCTAGGGTCACCCCTCCACTTT.